The 31 T cell receptor beta chains presented below share a single source sample, sequenced in a study of cytomegalovirus exposure and HLA in healthy donors. Method: immunoSEQ multiplex PCR; TCRdb's copy keeps in-frame clones and lacks some. The data show 150,000 to 200,000 clones, approximately 86% seen once. Material: PBMCs. These receptors came from a man aged 18 to 35 in good health and CMV-seropositive.

The chain has TRBV7-2 and TRBJ2-7; 9 bases align to TRBD2. Trimming removed 1 base from V and 0 bases from J; junction bases left unmatched: 1. This CDR3 spans 15 amino acids. CDR1 is SGHTA and CDR2 is FQGNSA in the germline V gene. The CDR3 region has the DNA TGTGCCAGCAGCTTAGAGACTAGCGGCTCCTACGAGCAGTACTTC. Amino acids: CASSLETSGSYEQYF.

The V call is TRBV9, the J call TRBJ2-5; 7 bases are shared with TRBD2. V shed 2 bases, J shed 5 bases, and the junction held 9 bases outside the gene matches. CDR1 is SGDLS, CDR2 YYNGEE, per germline. The CDR3 totals 15 residues. CDR3 residues: CASSVGGGPMETQYF. The CDR3 DNA reads as TGTGCCAGCAGCGTTGGGGGAGGGCCGATGGAGACCCAGTACTTC.

The rearrangement links TRBV2 to TRBJ2-3, with D perhaps TRBD2 (5 bases). Per the germline V gene, CDR1 is SNHLY and CDR2 is FYNNEI. The ends were cut back, 11 bases at V and 2 bases at J, with 11 bases in the middle. The CDR3 has 12 residues. CDR3 bases: TGTGCCGCCTGGGAGAACACAGATACGCAGTATTTT. Protein: CAAWENTDTQYF.

Regarding this clone: Other nucleotide sequences from this sample produce the same CDR3. The chain carries TRBV4-3 and TRBJ1-5; D is ambiguous. V shed 0 bases and J shed 6 bases, with 6 bases lying between them. The CDR3 spans 13 residues. Germline V gene data show CDR1 as LGHNA and CDR2 as YSLEER. CDR3 amino acids: CASSQDSGQPQHF. CDR3 nucleotide sequence: TGCGCCAGCAGCCAAGATTCGGGTCAGCCCCAGCATTTT.

The CDR3: CASLLYIVTGTSGANVLTF. The CDR3 DNA is TGTGCCAGCCTTCTTTACATAGTGACAGGGACCTCTGGGGCCAACGTCCTGACTTTC. V usage is TRBV7-9 and J usage is TRBJ2-6; 7 bases match TRBD1. The CDR3 consists of 19 residues. Germline-derived CDR1 and CDR2 are SEHNR and FQNEAQ (reference sequence). The trim removed 8 bases at V and 0 bases at J, leaving 16 bases unmatched.

This chain uses TRBV5-1 with TRBJ1-1; no reliable D call. This CDR3 has 9 residues. Trimming stripped 7 bases from V and 9 bases from J, with 7 bases between. CDR1 and CDR2 (germline): SGHRS, YFSETQ. This CDR3 reads CASPGQAFF. CDR3 in DNA: TGCGCCAGCCCCGGTCAAGCTTTCTTT. Full variable domain (rest looked up from reference TRBV5-1 and TRBJ1-1): KAGVTQTPRYLIKTRGQQVTLSCSPISGHRSVSWYQQTPGQGLQFLFEYFSETQRNKGNFPGRFSGRQFSNSRSEMNVSTLELGDSALYLCASPGQAFFGQGTRLTVV.

This chain links TRBV7-2 with TRBJ1-2; D is ambiguous. Germline V CDR1 and CDR2: SGHTA, FQGNSA. The CDR3 is 14 residues long. V was trimmed by 1 base and J by 5 bases, leaving 11 bases between them. In DNA, the CDR3 is TGTGCCAGCAGCTTAGGAACGGAGCGTTATGGCTACACCTTC. Translation gives CASSLGTERYGYTF.

This clone was seen a single time. J is TRBJ1-1 and V is TRBV7-9; D is undetermined. This CDR3 has 12 residues. The V gene lost 5 bases and the J gene lost 3 bases, with 7 bases spanning the gap. Germline assignment: CDR1 SEHNR and CDR2 FQNEAQ (reference sequence). CDR3 region: CASSVADTEAFF. As DNA, the CDR3 is TGTGCCAGCAGCGTCGCGGACACTGAAGCTTTCTTT.

The gene calls are TRBV5-6 and TRBJ2-3; 10 nucleotides match TRBD2. Germline values: CDR1 SGHDT, CDR2 YYEEEE. The CDR3 consists of 15 residues. V dropped 4 bases and J dropped 6; count of bases not matched to a gene: 8. This CDR3 reads CASSASGGVWDTQYF. The CDR3 DNA sequence: TGTGCCAGCAGCGCTAGCGGGGGAGTATGGGATACGCAGTATTTT.

The V gene is TRBV18, the J gene TRBJ2-2, with 9 bases that match TRBD2. The CDR3 has 17 residues. The junction had 5 bases not matched to a gene; V was cut back by 3 bases and J by 0 bases. CDR1 KGHSH and CDR2 LQKENI come from the germline V gene. CDR3 nucleotides: TGTGCCAGCTCACCCCTGCGGGGGGGGACGAACACCGGGGAGCTGTTTTTT. It codes for CASSPLRGGTNTGELFF.

This chain connects TRBV5-1 to TRBJ2-2; TRBD2 aligns across 9 bases. The V gene end was trimmed by 5 bases and the J gene end by 2 bases; junction bases not matched to a gene: 7. This CDR3 is 16 amino acids long. Per the germline V gene, CDR1 is SGHRS and CDR2 is YFSETQ. CDR3 loop: CASRKRGEPNTGELFF. CDR3 in DNA: TGCGCCAGCAGGAAGCGGGGGGAACCTAACACCGGGGAGCTGTTTTTT.

In its sample, this clone was seen a few times. This chain links TRBV15 with TRBJ1-6; no firm D call. Trimming took off 0 bases at V and 2 bases at J, with 5 bases between the two ends. This CDR3 spans 15 amino acids. Germline-derived CDR1 and CDR2 are LNHNV and YYDKDF (reference sequence). The CDR3 DNA is TGTGCCACCAGCAGAGATTCTACCTATAATTCACCCCTCCACTTT. It encodes CATSRDSTYNSPLHF.

The chain recombines TRBV5-1 with TRBJ2-1; 10 positions agree with TRBD2. Germline values: CDR1 SGHRS, CDR2 YFSETQ. J gave up 4 bases and V 0 bases, and 4 bases lay outside the gene matches. The CDR3 contains 16 residues. The CDR3 sequence is CASSLVASGGYNEQFF. The CDR3 nucleotides read TGCGCCAGCAGCTTGGTAGCTAGCGGGGGTTACAATGAGCAGTTCTTC.

The chain links TRBV5-6 to TRBJ2-7, with 7 bases aligning to TRBD2. The V and J ends lost 1 base and 11 bases, in that order; junction bases with no gene match: 3. Germline CDR1 reads SGHDT; CDR2 reads YYEEEE. This CDR3 contains 11 residues. CDR3 nucleotide sequence: TGTGCCAGCAGCTTGCTAGCGGAAAAGTACTTC. This gives the protein CASSLLAEKYF.

The V gene is TRBV9, the J gene TRBJ1-2, with D tentatively TRBD1 (6 bases). V gave up 4 bases and J gave up 8 bases, with 12 bases separating them. The germline gives CDR1 SGDLS, CDR2 YYNGEE. The CDR3 loop spans 12 amino acids. The CDR3 spells CASSPAGEGYTF. CDR3 DNA: TGTGCCAGCAGCCCAGCAGGGGAAGGCTACACCTTC.

The V and J genes are TRBV18 and TRBJ2-7, with D tentatively TRBD1 (5 bases). CDR3 length: 13 amino acids. The V end was cut by 3 bases, the J end by 3 bases, with 9 bases between. Germline values: CDR1 KGHSH, CDR2 LQKENI. The CDR3 reads CASSPSTGYEQYF. CDR3 DNA: TGTGCCAGCTCACCGTCAACAGGCTACGAGCAGTACTTC.

V gene TRBV2 combines with J gene TRBJ2-5; D might be TRBD2 (5 bases). The CDR3 covers 14 residues. Trimming cost V 3 bases and J 7 bases, with 15 bases left between them. Germline loops: CDR1 SNHLY, CDR2 FYNNEI. DNA for the CDR3: TGTGCCAGCAGTGAGCAGACGAGCCGGGGGACCCAGTACTTC. Residues: CASSEQTSRGTQYF.

V usage is TRBV2 and J usage is TRBJ2-6; D is perhaps TRBD1 (6 bases). Trimming took off 1 base at V and 0 bases at J, with 16 bases between the two ends. Germline V gene data show CDR1 as SNHLY and CDR2 as FYNNEI. The CDR3 runs 19 residues. CDR3 in amino acids: CASSEVGAGVGSGANVLTF. The CDR3 DNA reads TGTGCCAGCAGTGAAGTTGGGGCAGGGGTTGGCTCTGGGGCCAACGTCCTGACTTTC.

The CDR3 is CASSLQGSLEQYF. CDR3 DNA: TGTGCCAGCTCTCTACAGGGGTCCCTCGAGCAGTACTTC. The J gene is TRBJ2-7, the V gene TRBV18; 7 nucleotides match TRBD1. The germline V gene has CDR1 KGHSH and CDR2 LQKENI. The CDR3 is 13 amino acids. V lost 6 bases, J lost 6 bases, and 8 bases stayed unmatched.

This clone occurred once. V gene TRBV19 combines with J gene TRBJ1-2, with a possible D match to TRBD1 (5 bases). The germline V gene encodes CDR1 LNHDA and CDR2 SQIVND (reference sequence). V was shortened by 3 bases and J by 6 bases, with 17 bases between the two germline ends. The CDR3 length is 15 residues. The CDR3 sequence: CASSIGPGVSDGYTF. The CDR3 DNA reads as TGTGCCAGTAGTATTGGTCCGGGGGTAAGCGATGGCTACACCTTC.

V gene TRBV15 combines with J gene TRBJ2-5; tentative D call: TRBD1 (5 bases). The length of the CDR3 is 14 residues. CDR1 is LNHNV and CDR2 is YYDKDF in the germline V gene (reference sequence). V lost 5 bases and J 1 base, leaving 11 bases between the germline ends. As DNA, the CDR3 is TGTGCCACCAGCCGAAGACAGCCCCAAGAGACCCAGTACTTC. Translated: CATSRRQPQETQYF.

In nucleotides, the CDR3 is TGCGCCAGCAGCTTTGGGCGCTACGAGCAGTACTTC. This gives the protein CASSFGRYEQYF. The chain carries TRBV5-1 and TRBJ2-7; D is undetermined. Trimming removed 2 bases from V and 3 bases from J, with 6 bases in between. This CDR3 contains 12 residues. Germline loops: CDR1 SGHRS, CDR2 YFSETQ.

The rearrangement uses TRBV28 and TRBJ2-1, with TRBD1 matching over 8 bases. The V gene end was trimmed by 6 bases and the J gene end by 2 bases; junction bases not matched to a gene: 12. The germline V gene has CDR1 MDHEN and CDR2 SYDVKM. The CDR3 has 17 residues. DNA for the CDR3: TGTGCCAGCAGCGAGACAGGGGTTCGGCAGCCCTACAATGAGCAGTTCTTC. Protein sequence: CASSETGVRQPYNEQFF.

This rearrangement joins TRBV6-5 to TRBJ1-2, with D hard to call. This CDR3 spans 16 amino acids. Germline CDR1 is MNHEY and CDR2 is SVGAGI. The V gene lost 0 bases and the J gene lost 0 bases, with 11 bases spanning the gap. The CDR3 region has the DNA TGTGCCAGCAGTTACTCGAACCCGGGAGCTAACTATGGCTACACCTTC. Translation gives CASSYSNPGANYGYTF.

V and J are TRBV6-6 and TRBJ2-3; D is perhaps TRBD2 (5 bases). CDR3 length equals 15 residues. Looked up from germline, CDR1 is MNHNY and CDR2 is SVGAGI (reference sequence). V was shortened by 3 bases and J by 0 bases, with 10 bases between the two germline ends. The CDR3 loop is CASSYGGLSTDTQYF. The CDR3, as DNA: TGTGCCAGCAGTTATGGCGGACTTAGCACAGATACGCAGTATTTT.

The chain uses TRBV5-1 and TRBJ1-2; unclear D gene. Trimming removed 0 bases at V and 6 bases at J, with 15 bases between. CDR1 SGHRS and CDR2 YFSETQ come from the germline V gene. The CDR3 runs 15 residues. CDR3 nucleotide sequence: TGCGCCAGCAGCTTGGATGGCGGGGAGGATAATGGCTACACCTTC. Translating it yields CASSLDGGEDNGYTF.

This rearrangement joins TRBV27 to TRBJ2-5; D remains ambiguous. Germline CDR1 is MNHEY and CDR2 is SMNVEV (reference sequence). This CDR3 region has 13 residues. Trimming shortened V by 3 bases and J by 2 bases, and 7 bases separated the two germline ends. CDR3 in amino acids: CASSLMSQETQYF. In nucleotides, the CDR3 is TGTGCCAGCAGTTTGATGAGTCAAGAGACCCAGTACTTC.

The chain joins TRBV18 to TRBJ1-1; D gene ambiguous. Germline CDR1 and CDR2: KGHSH and LQKENI. This CDR3 is built from 13 residues. Trimming removed 6 bases at V and 3 bases at J, with 11 bases between. CDR3 amino acids: CASSTSLDTEAFF. The CDR3 DNA reads as TGTGCCAGCTCTACCAGTCTGGACACTGAAGCTTTCTTT.

The chain carries TRBV6-6 and TRBJ1-2; 8 nucleotides align to TRBD1. The CDR3 runs 13 residues. The trim removed 0 bases at V and 6 bases at J, leaving 0 bases unmatched. The germline gives CDR1 MNHNY, CDR2 SVGAGI (reference sequence). In nucleotides, the CDR3 is TGTGCCAGCAGTTACTCGACAGGGGATGGCTACACCTTC. It yields the protein CASSYSTGDGYTF.

This rearrangement joins TRBV7-2 to TRBJ2-7; 7 nucleotides align to TRBD2. Losses at the gene ends were 4 bases for V and 2 bases for J; bases not matched to a gene: 8. Germline V CDR1 and CDR2: SGHTA, FQGNSA. The CDR3 sequence is 15 residues long. CDR3 sequence (DNA): TGTGCCAGCAGCTGGGGTAGCGGGTCTACCTACGAGCAGTACTTC. Encoded protein: CASSWGSGSTYEQYF. The full variable domain, its missing parts supplied by reference TRBV7-2 and TRBJ2-7, is GAGVSQSPSNKVTEKGKDVELRCDPISGHTALYWYRQSLGQGLEFLIYFQGNSAPDKSGLPSDRFSAERTGGSVSTLTIQRTQQEDSAVYLCASSWGSGSTYEQYFGPGTRLTVT.

J is TRBJ2-3 and V is TRBV7-2, with 11 nucleotides matching TRBD2. The V and J ends lost 1 base and 4 bases, in that order; junction bases with no gene match: 7. CDR3 length: 17 residues. Germline CDR1 and CDR2: SGHTA and FQGNSA. The CDR3 sequence: CASSLGVLAGVADTQYF. The CDR3 bases are TGTGCCAGCAGCTTAGGCGTACTAGCGGGAGTTGCAGATACGCAGTATTTT.